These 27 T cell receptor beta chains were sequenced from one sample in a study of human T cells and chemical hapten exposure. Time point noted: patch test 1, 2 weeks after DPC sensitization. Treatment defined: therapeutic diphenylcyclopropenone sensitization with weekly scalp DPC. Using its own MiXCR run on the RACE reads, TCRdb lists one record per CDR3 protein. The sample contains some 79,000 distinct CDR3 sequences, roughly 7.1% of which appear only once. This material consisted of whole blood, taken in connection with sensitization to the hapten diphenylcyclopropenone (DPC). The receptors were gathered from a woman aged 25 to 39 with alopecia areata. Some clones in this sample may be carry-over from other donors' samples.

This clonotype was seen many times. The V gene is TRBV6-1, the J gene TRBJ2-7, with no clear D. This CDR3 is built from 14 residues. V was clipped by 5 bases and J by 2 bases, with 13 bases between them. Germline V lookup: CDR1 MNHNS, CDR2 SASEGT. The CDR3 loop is CASSPIDPAYEQYF. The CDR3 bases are TGTGCCAGCAGTCCCATAGATCCGGCCTACGAGCAGTACTTC.

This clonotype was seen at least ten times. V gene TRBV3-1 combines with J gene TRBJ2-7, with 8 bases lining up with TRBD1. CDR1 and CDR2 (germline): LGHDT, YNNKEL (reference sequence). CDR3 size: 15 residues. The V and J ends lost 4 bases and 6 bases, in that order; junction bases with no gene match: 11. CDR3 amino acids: CASSLRTGRRGEQYF. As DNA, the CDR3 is TGTGCCAGCAGCCTACGGACAGGGCGGCGTGGCGAGCAGTACTTC.

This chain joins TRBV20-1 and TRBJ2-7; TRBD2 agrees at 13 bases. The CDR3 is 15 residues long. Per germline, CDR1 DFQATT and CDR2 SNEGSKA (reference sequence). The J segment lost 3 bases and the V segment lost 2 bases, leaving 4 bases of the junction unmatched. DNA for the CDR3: TGCAGTGCTAGAATACTAGCGGGGGGGGGCTACGAGCAGTACTTC. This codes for CSARILAGGGYEQYF.

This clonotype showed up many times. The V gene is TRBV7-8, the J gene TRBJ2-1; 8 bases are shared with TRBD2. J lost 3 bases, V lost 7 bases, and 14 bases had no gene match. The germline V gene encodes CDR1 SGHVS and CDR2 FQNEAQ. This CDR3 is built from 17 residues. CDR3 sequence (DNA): TGTGCCAGCATCCGAGGAAACCGCGGGGGGAACTACAATGAGCAGTTCTTC. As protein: CASIRGNRGGNYNEQFF.

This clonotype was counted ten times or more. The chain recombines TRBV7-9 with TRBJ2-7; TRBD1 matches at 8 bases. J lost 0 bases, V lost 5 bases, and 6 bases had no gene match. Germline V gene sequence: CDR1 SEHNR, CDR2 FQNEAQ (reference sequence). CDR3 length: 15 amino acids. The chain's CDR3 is CASSRDRFSSYEQYF. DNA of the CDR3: TGTGCCAGCAGCCGGGACAGGTTTAGCTCCTACGAGCAGTACTTC.

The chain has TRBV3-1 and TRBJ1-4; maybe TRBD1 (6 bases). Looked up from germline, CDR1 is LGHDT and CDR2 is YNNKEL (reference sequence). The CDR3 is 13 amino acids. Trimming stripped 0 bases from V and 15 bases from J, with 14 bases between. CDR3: CASSQESRGTMFF. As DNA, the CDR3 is TGTGCCAGCAGCCAAGAGAGTCGTGGGACAATGTTTTTT.

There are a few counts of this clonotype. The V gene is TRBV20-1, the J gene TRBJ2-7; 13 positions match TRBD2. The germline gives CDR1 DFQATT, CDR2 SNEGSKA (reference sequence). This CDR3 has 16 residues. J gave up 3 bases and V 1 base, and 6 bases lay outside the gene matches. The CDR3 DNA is TGCAGTGCTAGAGGGACTAGCGGGGGCCGTGACTACGAGCAGTACTTC. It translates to CSARGTSGGRDYEQYF.

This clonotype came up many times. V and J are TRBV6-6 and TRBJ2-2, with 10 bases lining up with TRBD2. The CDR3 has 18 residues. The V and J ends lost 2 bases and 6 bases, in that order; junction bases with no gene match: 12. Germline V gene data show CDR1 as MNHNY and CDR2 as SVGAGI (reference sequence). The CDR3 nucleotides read TGTGCCAGCAGTTACACACTAGCGGGGACGGGCGCGGCCGGGGAGCTGTTTTTT. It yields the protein CASSYTLAGTGAAGELFF.

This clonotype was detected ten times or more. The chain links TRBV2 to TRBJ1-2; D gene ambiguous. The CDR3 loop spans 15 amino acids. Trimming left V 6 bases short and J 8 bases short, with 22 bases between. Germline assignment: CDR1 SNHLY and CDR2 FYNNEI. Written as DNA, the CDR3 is TGTGCCAGCAGAGGAACTAGGACGGCCTTAGGGGGCTACACCTTC. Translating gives CASRGTRTALGGYTF.

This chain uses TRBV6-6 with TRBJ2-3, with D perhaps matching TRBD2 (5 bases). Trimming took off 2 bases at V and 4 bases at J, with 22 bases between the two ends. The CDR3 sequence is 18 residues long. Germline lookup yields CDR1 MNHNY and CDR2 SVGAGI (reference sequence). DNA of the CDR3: TGTGCCAGCAGTTACCCCTTCCGTCCCCCTGGAGGCGCAGATACGCAGTATTTT. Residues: CASSYPFRPPGGADTQYF.

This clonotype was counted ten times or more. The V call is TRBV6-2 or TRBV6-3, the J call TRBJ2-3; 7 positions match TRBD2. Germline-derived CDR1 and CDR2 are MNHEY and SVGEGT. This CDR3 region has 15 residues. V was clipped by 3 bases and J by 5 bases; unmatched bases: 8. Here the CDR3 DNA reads TGTGCCAGCAGTTATCTCTGGGGGGGTGAAGATACGCAGTATTTT. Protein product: CASSYLWGGEDTQYF.

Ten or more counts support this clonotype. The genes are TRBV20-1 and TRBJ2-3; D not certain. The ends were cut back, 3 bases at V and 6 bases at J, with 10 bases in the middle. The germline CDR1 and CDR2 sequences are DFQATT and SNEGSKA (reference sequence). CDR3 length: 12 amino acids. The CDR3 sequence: CSASQPRDTQYF. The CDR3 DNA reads TGCAGTGCTAGTCAGCCGAGGGATACGCAGTATTTT.

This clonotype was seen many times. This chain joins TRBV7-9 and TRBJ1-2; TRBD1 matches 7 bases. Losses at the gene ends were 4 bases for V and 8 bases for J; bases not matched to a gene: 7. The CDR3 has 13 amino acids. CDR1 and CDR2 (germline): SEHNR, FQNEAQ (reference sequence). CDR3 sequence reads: CASSSQGDKGYTF. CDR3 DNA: TGTGCCAGCAGCTCCCAGGGGGATAAAGGCTACACCTTC.

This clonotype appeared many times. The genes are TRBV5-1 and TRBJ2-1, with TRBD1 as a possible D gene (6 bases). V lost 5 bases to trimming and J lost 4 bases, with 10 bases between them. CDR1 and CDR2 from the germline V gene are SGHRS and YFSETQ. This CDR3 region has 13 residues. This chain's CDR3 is CASRWQGYNEQFF. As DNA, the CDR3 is TGCGCCAGCAGGTGGCAGGGGTACAATGAGCAGTTCTTC.

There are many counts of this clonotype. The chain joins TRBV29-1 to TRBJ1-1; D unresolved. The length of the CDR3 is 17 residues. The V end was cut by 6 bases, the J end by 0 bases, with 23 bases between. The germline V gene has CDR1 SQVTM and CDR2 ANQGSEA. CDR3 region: CSVTPGYLQAMNTEAFF. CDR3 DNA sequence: TGCAGCGTAACGCCCGGATATCTACAAGCCATGAACACTGAAGCTTTCTTT.

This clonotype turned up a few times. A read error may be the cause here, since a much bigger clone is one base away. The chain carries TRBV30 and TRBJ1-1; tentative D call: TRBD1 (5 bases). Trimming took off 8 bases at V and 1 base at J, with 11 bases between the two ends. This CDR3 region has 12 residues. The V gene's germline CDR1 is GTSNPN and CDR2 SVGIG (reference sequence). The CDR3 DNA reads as TGTGCCGGAGGAAGGGGGAACACTGAAGCTTTCTTT. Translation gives CAGGRGNTEAFF. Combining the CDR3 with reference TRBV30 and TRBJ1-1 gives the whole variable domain SQTIHQWPATLVQPVGSPLSLECTVEGTSNPNLYWYRQAAGRGLQLLFYSVGIGQISSEVPQNLSASRPQDRQFILSSKKLLLSDSGFYLCAGGRGNTEAFFGQGTRLTVV.

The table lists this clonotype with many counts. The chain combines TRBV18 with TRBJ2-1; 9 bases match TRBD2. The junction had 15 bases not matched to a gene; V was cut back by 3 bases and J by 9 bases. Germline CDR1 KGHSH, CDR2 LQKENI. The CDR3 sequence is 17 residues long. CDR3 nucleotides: TGTGCCAGCTCACCGCAACGAGCGGGGGGCGAGGACGGTGAGCAGTTCTTC. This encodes CASSPQRAGGEDGEQFF.

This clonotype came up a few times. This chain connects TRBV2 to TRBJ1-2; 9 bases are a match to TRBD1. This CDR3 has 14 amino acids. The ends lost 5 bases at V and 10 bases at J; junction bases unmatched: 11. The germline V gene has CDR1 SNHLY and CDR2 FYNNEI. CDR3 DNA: TGTGCCAGCAGTTGGGACAGGGAATTTACAGACTACACCTTC. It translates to CASSWDREFTDYTF.

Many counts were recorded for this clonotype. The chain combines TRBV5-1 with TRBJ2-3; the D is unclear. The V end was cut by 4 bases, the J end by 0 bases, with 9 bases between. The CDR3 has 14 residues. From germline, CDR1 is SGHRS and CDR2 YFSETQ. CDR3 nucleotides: TGCGCCAGCAGCCCGAGTTTCAGCACAGATACGCAGTATTTT. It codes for CASSPSFSTDTQYF.

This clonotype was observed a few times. The CDR3 DNA reads as TGTGCCAGCAGCCAAGGACTAGCGGGGGCCTCCACAGATACGCAGTATTTT. This encodes CASSQGLAGASTDTQYF. The rearrangement links TRBV3-1 to TRBJ2-3; 12 bases agree with TRBD2. V lost 1 base, J lost 2 bases, and 4 bases stayed unmatched. The CDR3 runs to 17 residues. Germline V CDR1 and CDR2: LGHDT, YNNKEL (reference sequence).

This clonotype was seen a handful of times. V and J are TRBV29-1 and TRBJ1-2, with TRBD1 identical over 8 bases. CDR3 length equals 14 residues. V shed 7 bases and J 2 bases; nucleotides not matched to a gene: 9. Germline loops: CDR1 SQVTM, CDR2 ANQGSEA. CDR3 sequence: CSATGAQGNYGYTF. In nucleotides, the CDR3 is TGCAGCGCGACAGGGGCCCAGGGGAACTATGGCTACACCTTC. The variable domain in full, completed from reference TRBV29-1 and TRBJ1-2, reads SAVISQKPSRDICQRGTSLTIQCQVDSQVTMMFWYRQQPGQSLTLIATANQGSEATYESGFVIDKFPISRPNLTFSTLTVSNMSPEDSSIYLCSATGAQGNYGYTFGSGTRLTVV.

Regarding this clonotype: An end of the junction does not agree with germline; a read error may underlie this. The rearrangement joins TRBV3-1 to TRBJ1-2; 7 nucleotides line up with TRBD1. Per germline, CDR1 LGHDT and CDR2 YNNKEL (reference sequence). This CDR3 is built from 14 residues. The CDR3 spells CDSSQDLQGVGYTF. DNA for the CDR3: TGTGACAGCAGCCAAGATCTGCAGGGGGTTGGCTACACCTTC.

For the CDR3, the DNA is TGCAGTGCTAGTGTAGGGGGGCAAGAGACCCAGTACTTC. Amino acids: CSASVGGQETQYF. The rearrangement links TRBV20-1 to TRBJ2-5; either TRBD1 or TRBD2 may fit D (6 bases each). V lost 3 bases and J lost 2, with 10 bases in between. Germline loops: CDR1 DFQATT, CDR2 SNEGSKA (reference sequence). The length of the CDR3 is 13 residues.

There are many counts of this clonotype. The CDR3 reads CSAGTTNQPQHF. CDR3 nucleotides: TGCAGTGCTGGGACAACGAATCAGCCCCAGCATTTT. The chain joins TRBV20-1 to TRBJ1-5; possibly TRBD1 for D (6 bases). Trimming stripped 5 bases from V and 4 bases from J, with 9 bases between. CDR3 length: 12 residues. Per the germline V gene, CDR1 is DFQATT and CDR2 is SNEGSKA (reference sequence).

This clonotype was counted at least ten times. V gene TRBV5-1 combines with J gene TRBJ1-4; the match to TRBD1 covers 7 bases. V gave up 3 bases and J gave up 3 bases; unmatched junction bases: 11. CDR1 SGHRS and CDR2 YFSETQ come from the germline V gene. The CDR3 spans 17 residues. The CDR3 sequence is CASSSLPTGRPNEKLFF. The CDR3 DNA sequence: TGCGCCAGCAGCTCTCTACCGACAGGGCGTCCTAATGAAAAACTGTTTTTT.

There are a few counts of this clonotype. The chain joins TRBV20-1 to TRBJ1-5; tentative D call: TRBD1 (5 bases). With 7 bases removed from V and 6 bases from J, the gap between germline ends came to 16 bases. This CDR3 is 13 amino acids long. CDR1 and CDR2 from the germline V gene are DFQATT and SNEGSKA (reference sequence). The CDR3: CSVAGLQGQPQHF. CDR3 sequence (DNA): TGCAGTGTCGCAGGGTTGCAGGGTCAGCCCCAGCATTTT.

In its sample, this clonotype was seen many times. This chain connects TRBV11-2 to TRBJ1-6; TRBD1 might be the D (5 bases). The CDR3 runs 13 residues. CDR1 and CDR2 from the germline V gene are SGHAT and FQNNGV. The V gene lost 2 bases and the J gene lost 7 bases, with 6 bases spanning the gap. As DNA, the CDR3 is TGTGCCAGCAGCTTACGGACAAATTCACCCCTCCACTTT. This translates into CASSLRTNSPLHF.